These 17 T cell receptor beta chains were sequenced from one sample in a study of T cell repertoires in cytomegalovirus infection. TCRdb re-called the reads with MiXCR, one entry per CDR3 protein. The sample includes some 160,000 distinct CDR3 sequences, roughly 17% of them seen just once. The source material was CD8+ T cells from PBMCs. The receptors originated from a human donor in good health (CMV status not recorded). Some clones in this sample may be carry-over from other donors' samples.

In this sample, this clonotype turned up many times. The genes are TRBV7-2 and TRBJ2-1; D not resolved. Germline lookup yields CDR1 SGHTA and CDR2 FQGNSA. The CDR3 is 13 residues long. V was cut by 5 bases and J by 10 bases, with 15 bases left in between. The CDR3 DNA is TGTGCCAGCAGCCCGAGCCTCACCCTGGAGCAGTTCTTC. It yields the protein CASSPSLTLEQFF.

The V and J genes are TRBV27 and TRBJ2-1; 10 nucleotides line up with TRBD1. Germline CDR1 reads MNHEY; CDR2 reads SMNVEV (reference sequence). CDR3 length: 14 residues. With V trimmed by 8 bases and J by 4 bases, 5 bases remained unmatched. Here the CDR3 reads CASGDRGIYNEQFF. The CDR3 DNA reads as TGTGCCAGCGGGGACAGGGGAATTTACAATGAGCAGTTCTTC.

In this sample, this clonotype turned up many times. V is TRBV6-2 or TRBV6-3 and J is TRBJ2-2; TRBD1 aligns across 10 bases. Germline assignment: CDR1 MNHEY and CDR2 SVGEGT. V was pared by 6 bases and J by 7 bases, with 5 bases of the junction left unmatched. The CDR3 is 14 amino acids. In nucleotides, the CDR3 is TGTGCCAGCAGAAGACAGGGGGCCGTCGGGGAGCTGTTTTTT. This encodes CASRRQGAVGELFF.

The chain employs TRBV2 and TRBJ2-3, with 14 bases that match TRBD2. The J segment lost 2 bases and the V segment lost 5 bases, leaving 6 bases of the junction unmatched. The CDR3 is 17 amino acids. Per germline, CDR1 SNHLY and CDR2 FYNNEI. The CDR3 reads CASSIRTSGGPTDTQYF. Written as DNA, the CDR3 is TGTGCCAGCAGTATCCGGACTAGCGGGGGGCCCACAGATACGCAGTATTTT.

The chain is built from TRBV6-1 and TRBJ1-5; TRBD1 might be the D (5 bases). V was pared by 2 bases and J by 1 base, with 12 bases between. Germline-derived CDR1 and CDR2 are MNHNS and SASEGT. The CDR3 extends over 16 amino acids. CDR3 sequence: CASSEKRGVSNQPQHF. The DNA of the CDR3 is TGTGCCAGCAGTGAAAAACGGGGGGTAAGCAATCAGCCCCAGCATTTT.

This chain uses TRBV12-3 or TRBV12-4 with TRBJ1-1, with D unclear. The ends were cut back, 5 bases at V and 8 bases at J, with 12 bases in the middle. The CDR3 totals 12 residues. The CDR3: CASSLQDGEAFF. As DNA, the CDR3 is TGTGCCAGCAGTCTACAAGACGGCGAAGCTTTCTTT.

This clonotype was recorded a few times. V and J are TRBV6-4 and TRBJ2-2; D remains ambiguous. The CDR3 has 12 residues. Deletions cut 0 bases from V and 6 bases from J, with 2 bases between. Germline loops: CDR1 MRHNA, CDR2 SNTAGT. The CDR3: CASSDSSGELFF. The CDR3 DNA reads TGTGCCAGCAGTGACTCTTCCGGGGAGCTGTTTTTT.

This clonotype has only a few counts. The J gene is TRBJ2-7, the V gene TRBV6-2 or TRBV6-3; 10 nucleotides match TRBD2. J was trimmed by 4 bases and V by 6 bases; bases with no gene match: 12. CDR1 and CDR2 from the germline V gene are MNHEY and SVGEGT. The CDR3 consists of 16 residues. The CDR3 loop is CASRGTSSGSGYEQYF. DNA for the CDR3: TGTGCCAGCAGAGGGACGTCTAGCGGGAGCGGGTACGAGCAGTACTTC.

CDR3 residues: CSASPRDSSVETQYF. The CDR3 bases are TGCAGTGCCAGCCCCCGAGACTCCTCTGTTGAGACCCAGTACTTC. This chain connects TRBV20-1 to TRBJ2-5; the D is unclear. The V and J ends lost 6 bases and 5 bases respectively, with 22 bases between them. This CDR3 comprises 15 residues. CDR1 is DFQATT and CDR2 is SNEGSKA in the germline V gene (reference sequence).

This clonotype appeared a few times. The chain joins TRBV20-1 to TRBJ2-1; D is possibly TRBD1 or TRBD2 (5 bases each). Trimming stripped 2 bases from V and 4 bases from J, with 15 bases between. The CDR3 spans 15 residues. Germline V lookup: CDR1 DFQATT, CDR2 SNEGSKA (reference sequence). The DNA of the CDR3 is TGCAGTGCTAGACACCCTCATGAGGGGTACAATGAGCAGTTCTTC. The encoded protein is CSARHPHEGYNEQFF.

The chain combines TRBV7-6 with TRBJ2-1, with 7 nucleotides matching TRBD2. The length of the CDR3 is 17 residues. Germline CDR1 reads SGHVS; CDR2 reads FNYEAQ. The V segment lost 4 bases and the J segment 1 base; nucleotides outside the gene matches: 10. The CDR3 sequence: CASSYSGRGRSYNEQFF. The CDR3 DNA sequence: TGTGCCAGCAGCTACTCGGGGCGGGGGAGGTCCTACAATGAGCAGTTCTTC.

This clonotype was counted at least ten times. The chain is built from TRBV7-2 and TRBJ1-2, with D possibly being TRBD1 (5 bases). This CDR3 spans 11 amino acids. V shed 5 bases and J shed 8 bases, with 9 bases lying between them. Germline V gene sequence: CDR1 SGHTA, CDR2 FQGNSA. CDR3 region: CASSGGYGYTF. The DNA of the CDR3 is TGTGCCAGCAGCGGGGGTTACGGCTACACCTTC.

Only a few counts were recorded for this clonotype. The CDR3 here is CASSLLREPLRELFF. DNA of the CDR3: TGTGCCAGCAGTCTCCTCAGGGAGCCCCTCCGGGAGCTGTTTTTT. The J gene is TRBJ2-2, the V gene TRBV27, with D tentatively TRBD1 or TRBD2 (5 bases each). The CDR3 is made up of 15 amino acids. The V end lost 5 bases, the J end lost 9 bases, and 19 bases lay between the germline ends. Germline V gene data show CDR1 as MNHEY and CDR2 as SMNVEV (reference sequence).

V is TRBV7-2 and J is TRBJ2-1; tentative D call: TRBD2 (5 bases). Germline assignment: CDR1 SGHTA and CDR2 FQGNSA. V shed 5 bases and J shed 0 bases, with 14 bases lying between them. The CDR3 is made up of 16 amino acids. The CDR3 sequence: CASSLSQRSSYNEQFF. The DNA for the CDR3 is TGTGCCAGCAGCCTCTCACAGCGGAGCTCCTACAATGAGCAGTTCTTC.

This clonotype came up a few times. The rearrangement uses TRBV6-2 or TRBV6-3 and TRBJ2-5, with D uncertain. Trimming stripped 5 bases from V and 4 bases from J, with 11 bases between. The CDR3 extends over 13 amino acids. Germline loops: CDR1 MNHEY, CDR2 SVGEGT. As DNA, the CDR3 is TGTGCCAGCAGTCGGACGGTGAGAGAGACCCAGTACTTC. This gives the protein CASSRTVRETQYF.

The rearrangement links TRBV12-3 or TRBV12-4 to TRBJ2-2; D unclear. This CDR3 is built from 12 residues. V dropped 6 bases and J dropped 6 bases, with 8 bases sitting between them. The CDR3 spells CASSPDSGELFF. The DNA of the CDR3 is TGTGCCAGCAGCCCCGACTCCGGGGAGCTGTTTTTT.

This clonotype has a count of ten or more. V and J are TRBV7-3 and TRBJ2-7; D gene uncertain. Germline CDR1 and CDR2: SGHTA and FQGTGA. The CDR3 runs 16 residues. Trimming left V 5 bases short and J 1 base short, with 18 bases between. The CDR3 DNA sequence: TGTGCCAGCAGCCCGGAGACCGCTAACAATTCCTACGAGCAGTACTTC. This encodes CASSPETANNSYEQYF.